The next 21 T cell receptor beta chains were all read from a single sample in a study of blood T cell repertoires in COVID-19. Repertoires were generated with immunoSEQ multiplex PCR, while TCRdb's copy carries only in-frame clones and drops some. Of 200,000 to 250,000 clones listed, around nine tenths were seen once; the top ten hold approximately 6.2%. Sequencing input: peripheral blood. These receptors all stem from a man aged 55-75 years who had recovered from COVID-19.

In regard to this clone: Other DNA sequences in this sample translate to the same CDR3. The J gene is TRBJ2-7, the V gene TRBV30, with a weak D call TRBD2 (6 bases). There are 12 residues in the CDR3. The V and J ends lost 3 bases and 4 bases respectively, with 10 bases between them. Germline CDR1 and CDR2: GTSNPN and SVGIG (reference sequence). The DNA of the CDR3 is TGTGCCTGGAGCCTCGGGGGATACGAGCAGTACTTC. Its protein is CAWSLGGYEQYF.

The J gene is TRBJ2-3, the V gene TRBV7-9, with a weak D call TRBD2 (5 bases). The CDR3 extends over 13 amino acids. V dropped 5 bases and J dropped 5 bases, with 11 bases sitting between them. Germline loops: CDR1 SEHNR, CDR2 FQNEAQ (reference sequence). Here the CDR3 reads CASSVLAVDTQYF. The CDR3 region has the DNA TGTGCCAGCAGCGTCCTAGCCGTAGATACGCAGTATTTT.

The CDR3 nucleotides are TGTGCCAGCAGGGGACAGGGAGAGACCCAGTACTTC. It encodes CASRGQGETQYF. The rearrangement links TRBV2 to TRBJ2-5; 9 bases are a match to TRBD1. V was pared by 6 bases and J by 4 bases, with 0 bases of the junction left unmatched. The CDR3 is made up of 12 amino acids. CDR1 SNHLY and CDR2 FYNNEI come from the germline V gene.

V is TRBV30 and J is TRBJ2-4; 7 bases fit TRBD2. Trimming at V came to 1 base and at J to 8 bases, leaving 5 bases not matched to a gene. Germline values: CDR1 GTSNPN, CDR2 SVGIG (reference sequence). The CDR3 extends over 13 amino acids. This CDR3 reads CAWSAGGSDIQYF. The CDR3 region has the DNA TGTGCCTGGAGTGCGGGCGGGAGTGACATTCAGTACTTC.

The chain combines TRBV5-1 with TRBJ2-7; TRBD2 aligns across 8 bases. The CDR3 loop spans 14 amino acids. V dropped 5 bases and J dropped 3; count of bases not matched to a gene: 7. The germline CDR1 and CDR2 sequences are SGHRS and YFSETQ. The CDR3 region is CASSSGREVYEQYF. CDR3 in DNA: TGCGCCAGCAGTTCGGGGCGGGAGGTCTACGAGCAGTACTTC.

The rearrangement links TRBV12-5 to TRBJ2-5; unclear D gene. The CDR3 length is 14 residues. Germline CDR1 reads LGHNT; CDR2 reads FRNRAP. The ends were cut back, 5 bases at V and 1 base at J, with 11 bases in the middle. The CDR3 DNA sequence: TGTGCTAGTGGTACCAGCGCCGTCCAAGAGACCCAGTACTTC. Translation gives CASGTSAVQETQYF.

The rearrangement uses TRBV15 and TRBJ1-6; 8 nucleotides match TRBD1. Looked up from germline, CDR1 is LNHNV and CDR2 is YYDKDF (reference sequence). This CDR3 has 14 residues. The J segment lost 9 bases and the V segment lost 3 bases, leaving 4 bases of the junction unmatched. The DNA for the CDR3 is TGTGCCACCAGCAGGGACAGGGACGGTTCACCCCTCCACTTT. Translated: CATSRDRDGSPLHF.

CDR3 region: CASSARGRGETQYF. The CDR3 nucleotides are TGTGCCAGCAGCGCCCGAGGCCGTGGAGAGACCCAGTACTTC. The chain employs TRBV11-2 and TRBJ2-5, with D unresolved. The V and J ends lost 5 bases and 4 bases respectively, with 14 bases between them. CDR1 and CDR2 from the germline V gene are SGHAT and FQNNGV. The CDR3 loop spans 14 amino acids.

The rearrangement links TRBV27 to TRBJ1-2; D not resolved. The length of the CDR3 is 14 residues. Germline V CDR1 and CDR2: MNHEY, SMNVEV (reference sequence). V lost 2 bases and J lost 2, with 9 bases in between. The CDR3 region is CASSLGRLNYGYTF. For the CDR3, the DNA is TGTGCCAGCAGTTTAGGCAGATTAAACTATGGCTACACCTTC.

This chain connects TRBV19 to TRBJ1-6; D ambiguous. With 6 bases removed from V and 0 bases from J, the gap between germline ends came to 15 bases. Per germline, CDR1 LNHDA and CDR2 SQIVND (reference sequence). The CDR3 has 17 residues. The CDR3 is CASSLDGRGSYNSPLHF. Written as DNA, the CDR3 is TGTGCCAGTAGCCTTGACGGGAGAGGCTCCTATAATTCACCCCTCCACTTT.

This clone appeared a few times. The rearrangement links TRBV24-1 to TRBJ1-1; a weak D match, TRBD1 (5 bases). This CDR3 is built from 17 residues. CDR1 is KGHDR and CDR2 is SFDVKD in the germline V gene. V lost 1 base and J 1 base, leaving 15 bases between the germline ends. As DNA, the CDR3 is TGTGCCACCAGTGATTTTGGGGCAGGGCCCCCGAACACTGAAGCTTTCTTT. Encoded protein: CATSDFGAGPPNTEAFF.

This clone occurred a few times. The rearrangement links TRBV6-5 to TRBJ1-5; D is uncertain. V was pared by 7 bases and J by 6 bases, with 13 bases between. The CDR3 runs 13 residues. Germline V gives CDR1 MNHEY, CDR2 SVGAGI. DNA of the CDR3: TGTGCCAGCACTCCCGGAGCCCTTCAGCCCCAGCATTTT. As protein: CASTPGALQPQHF.

The V call is TRBV28, the J call TRBJ2-7; TRBD2 matches at 7 bases. Germline V gives CDR1 MDHEN, CDR2 SYDVKM. The CDR3 contains 16 residues. Unmatched junction bases numbered 11, after V lost 3 bases and J lost 3 bases. CDR3 sequence: CASSLRGSGKDYEQYF. CDR3 sequence (DNA): TGTGCCAGCAGTTTGAGGGGAAGCGGGAAGGACTACGAGCAGTACTTC.

The genes are TRBV18 and TRBJ2-3, with D perhaps TRBD2 (5 bases). Trimming took off 4 bases at V and 1 base at J, with 12 bases between the two ends. The CDR3 consists of 15 residues. Germline V lookup: CDR1 KGHSH, CDR2 LQKENI. CDR3 protein: CASSRDYGGTDTQYF. CDR3 nucleotide sequence: TGTGCCAGCTCACGAGACTATGGGGGCACAGATACGCAGTATTTT.

The rearrangement uses TRBV6-6 and TRBJ2-1, with 11 positions matching TRBD1. Germline V gives CDR1 MNHNY, CDR2 SVGAGI (reference sequence). The J segment lost 8 bases and the V segment lost 5 bases, leaving 8 bases of the junction unmatched. The CDR3 runs 15 residues. The CDR3 reads CASSPPGQGGHEQFF. The CDR3 nucleotides read TGTGCCAGCAGTCCGCCGGGACAGGGGGGACATGAGCAGTTCTTC.

Comments on this clone: Other DNA sequences of this sample code for an identical CDR3. V gene TRBV5-1 combines with J gene TRBJ1-1; 7 positions agree with TRBD1. CDR3 length: 14 amino acids. V shed 4 bases and J 1 base; nucleotides not matched to a gene: 4. CDR1 is SGHRS and CDR2 is YFSETQ in the germline V gene. The CDR3 sequence is CASSRGQSNTEAFF. CDR3 coding DNA: TGCGCCAGCAGCCGGGGACAGTCGAACACTGAAGCTTTCTTT.

CDR3 DNA: TGTGCCAGCAGTTTCGCAGGGGGCCACTATGGCTACACCTTC. Translated: CASSFAGGHYGYTF. The chain is built from TRBV27 and TRBJ1-2; 8 bases fit TRBD1. Germline V CDR1 and CDR2: MNHEY, SMNVEV (reference sequence). There are 14 residues in the CDR3. V lost 3 bases, J lost 3 bases, and 3 bases stayed unmatched.

Written as DNA, the CDR3 is TGTGCCAGCAGCTCCTCCGATAGCTGGACTGAAGCTTTCTTT. This translates into CASSSSDSWTEAFF. V gene TRBV7-2 combines with J gene TRBJ1-1; no reliable D call. The germline gives CDR1 SGHTA, CDR2 FQGNSA. The V and J ends lost 4 bases and 5 bases respectively, with 14 bases between them. The CDR3 is 14 amino acids.

The rearrangement uses TRBV27 and TRBJ1-5, with 7 bases aligning to TRBD1. The V and J ends lost 6 bases and 9 bases, in that order; junction bases with no gene match: 2. CDR3 size: 11 residues. Germline CDR1 reads MNHEY; CDR2 reads SMNVEV (reference sequence). Here the CDR3 DNA reads TGTGCCAGCAGCCAGGGGGGGCCCCAGCATTTT. Translating it yields CASSQGGPQHF.

J is TRBJ2-1 and V is TRBV6-5, with 11 bases fitting TRBD2. CDR3 length: 15 residues. The germline V gene has CDR1 MNHEY and CDR2 SVGAGI. V shed 8 bases and J 5 bases; nucleotides not matched to a gene: 8. The CDR3 region is CASEASGRTDNEQFF. CDR3 bases: TGTGCCAGCGAGGCTAGCGGGAGGACAGACAATGAGCAGTTCTTC.

This clone appeared a few times. The V gene is TRBV10-3, the J gene TRBJ1-6; D call uncertain. Trimming pared 8 bases from V and 0 bases from J, leaving 5 bases between. This CDR3 has 13 residues. Germline CDR1 reads ENHRY; CDR2 reads SYGVKD. In nucleotides, the CDR3 is TGTGCCATCCGGAGCTCCTATAATTCACCCCTCCACTTT. It codes for CAIRSSYNSPLHF.